The 15 T cell receptor beta chains below all came from one sample that was sequenced in a study of T-cell reconstitution after alpha-beta-depleted transplantation in children. Preparing the TCRbeta library involved the use of unique molecular identifiers. TCRdb analysed the PCR reads with MiXCR anew, one entry per CDR3 protein. This repertoire shows 500,000 or so distinct CDR3 sequences, 32% found once; its top ten account for 2% to 3%. The source material was PBMCs from the stem cell graft donor, sampled from the stem cell graft. Receptors were obtained from a human donor who donated a stem cell graft to a child with aplastic anemia.

Here the CDR3 DNA reads TGCAGTGCTAGAGATTCACAGTATAATTCACCCCTCCACTTT. This sequence encodes CSARDSQYNSPLHF. The V call is TRBV20-1, the J call TRBJ1-6; D remains unclear. Trimming stripped 0 bases from V and 4 bases from J, with 7 bases between. Germline values: CDR1 DFQATT, CDR2 SNEGSKA (reference sequence). The CDR3 covers 14 residues.

The genes are TRBV10-3 and TRBJ1-4; D ambiguous. CDR1 is ENHRY and CDR2 is SYGVKD in the germline V gene. The CDR3 spans 14 residues. CDR3 bases: TGTGCAAACATCAAGGGCAGAACGAATGAAAAACTGTTTTTT. This translates into CANIKGRTNEKLFF.

The chain links TRBV6-5 to TRBJ1-1; D gene unclear. The CDR3 is 13 residues long. The V gene's germline CDR1 is MNHEY and CDR2 SVGAGI. Trimming stripped 6 bases from V and 1 base from J, with 9 bases between. CDR3 nucleotides: TGTGCCAGCAGATTAGGGAGGAACACTGAAGCTTTCTTT. The encoded protein is CASRLGRNTEAFF.

The chain joins TRBV15 to TRBJ2-1; D not resolved. Germline-derived CDR1 and CDR2 are LNHNV and YYDKDF (reference sequence). This CDR3 region has 13 residues. With 6 bases removed from V and 4 bases from J, the gap between germline ends came to 10 bases. CDR3 residues: CATRRKRYNEQFF. The CDR3 coding sequence is TGTGCCACCAGGCGGAAGAGGTACAATGAGCAGTTCTTC.

The rearrangement uses TRBV19 and TRBJ2-7, with 9 positions matching TRBD2. CDR1 is LNHDA, CDR2 SQIVND, per germline (reference sequence). The CDR3 has 15 amino acids. J lost 0 bases, V lost 9 bases, and 9 bases had no gene match. The CDR3 DNA follows: TGTGCCAGCTCTCGACTAGCGGAGAGCTCCTACGAGCAGTACTTC. Residues: CASSRLAESSYEQYF.

This clonotype was observed a few times. V is TRBV4-3 and J is TRBJ1-1, with D unclear. The CDR3 extends over 16 amino acids. Per germline, CDR1 LGHNA and CDR2 YSLEER. Trimming stripped 1 base from V and 0 bases from J, with 12 bases between. CDR3 sequence reads: CASSQGPGPMNTEAFF. Here the CDR3 DNA reads TGCGCCAGCAGCCAAGGTCCAGGTCCTATGAACACTGAAGCTTTCTTT.

The V call is TRBV19, the J call TRBJ1-3; D perhaps matches TRBD1 (6 bases). This CDR3 is built from 15 residues. Germline CDR1 LNHDA, CDR2 SQIVND (reference sequence). V was cut by 3 bases and J by 0 bases, with 9 bases left in between. The CDR3 is CASSIQGTSGNTIYF. The DNA of the CDR3 is TGTGCCAGTAGTATTCAGGGGACCTCTGGAAACACCATATATTTT.

This clonotype was detected a few times. V is TRBV5-8 and J is TRBJ2-5, with 15 bases fitting TRBD2. The V segment lost 1 base and the J segment 4 bases; nucleotides outside the gene matches: 8. The germline CDR1 and CDR2 sequences are SGHTS and YDEGEE. The CDR3 is 18 residues long. The CDR3 region is CASSLPGLAGGGLETQYF. The CDR3 DNA sequence: TGTGCCAGCAGCTTGCCGGGACTAGCGGGAGGAGGTCTAGAGACCCAGTACTTC.

The J gene is TRBJ2-7, the V gene TRBV3-1; D uncertain. The V end was cut by 3 bases, the J end by 7 bases, with 10 bases between. Germline V CDR1 and CDR2: LGHDT, YNNKEL (reference sequence). This CDR3 contains 12 residues. The CDR3 DNA follows: TGTGCCAGCAGCCAGGCTGACGTAGAGCAGTACTTC. This gives the protein CASSQADVEQYF.

The rearrangement joins TRBV27 to TRBJ2-7; 7 positions agree with TRBD1. The CDR3 runs to 14 residues. V lost 5 bases, J lost 5 bases, and 9 bases stayed unmatched. The V gene's germline CDR1 is MNHEY and CDR2 SMNVEV (reference sequence). CDR3 protein: CASSTQTGLNEQYF. The CDR3, as DNA: TGTGCCAGCAGTACACAGACAGGGCTAAACGAGCAGTACTTC.

V usage is TRBV28 and J usage is TRBJ2-1, with 7 bases that match TRBD2. The germline gives CDR1 MDHEN, CDR2 SYDVKM. This CDR3 spans 12 amino acids. The chain's CDR3 is CAAGAAYNEQFF. DNA for the CDR3: TGTGCGGCGGGAGCAGCTTACAATGAGCAGTTCTTC. Based on the CDR3 plus reference TRBV28 and TRBJ2-1, the full variable domain is DVKVTQSSRYLVKRTGEKVFLECVQDMDHENMFWYRQDPGLGLRLIYFSYDVKMKEKGDIPEGYSVSREKKERFSLILESASTNQTSMYLCAAGAAYNEQFFGPGTRLTVL.

This clonotype turned up a few times. This chain uses TRBV27 with TRBJ1-2; 10 bases align to TRBD1. CDR3 length: 16 amino acids. The germline V gene has CDR1 MNHEY and CDR2 SMNVEV (reference sequence). The V segment lost 6 bases and the J segment 2 bases; nucleotides outside the gene matches: 9. This CDR3 reads CASRFQPGQGNYGYTF. For the CDR3, the DNA is TGTGCCAGCAGATTCCAACCGGGACAGGGGAACTATGGCTACACCTTC.

V usage is TRBV7-2 and J usage is TRBJ2-5; 7 bases agree with TRBD2. The CDR3 runs to 15 residues. Germline CDR1 is SGHTA and CDR2 is FQGNSA. With V trimmed by 5 bases and J by 4 bases, 10 bases remained unmatched. The CDR3 bases are TGTGCCAGCAGCACGGGACTAATGGAGGGAGAGACCCAGTACTTC. Amino acid sequence: CASSTGLMEGETQYF.

This clonotype has just one count. V usage is TRBV7-2 and J usage is TRBJ1-5, with D hard to call. Deletions cut 3 bases from V and 2 bases from J, with 11 bases between. This CDR3 has 15 residues. Germline V gives CDR1 SGHTA, CDR2 FQGNSA. Here the CDR3 DNA reads TGTGCCAGCAGCTTTGGGGTTCGGGGCAATCAGCCCCAGCATTTT. Amino acid sequence: CASSFGVRGNQPQHF.

V and J are TRBV30 and TRBJ1-4; no firm D call. CDR1 and CDR2 (germline): GTSNPN, SVGIG (reference sequence). Trimming pared 5 bases from V and 4 bases from J, leaving 11 bases between. CDR3 length equals 13 residues. CDR3 region: CAWSRFINEKLFF. The CDR3 DNA follows: TGTGCCTGGTCCCGGTTTATTAATGAAAAACTGTTTTTT.